These 16 T cell receptor beta chains were all obtained from the same sample, sequenced in a study of shared clonotypes between healthy human individuals (dated by TCRdb to 2018 to 2021). To prepare the library, the immunoSEQ multiplex PCR assay was applied. In its TCRdb copy, this immuneACCESS table keeps in-frame sequences only and misses some clones. Where compared with another copy, unresolved V genes explain less than half of these, and the others have no known cause. For this sample the table gives about 1 million clones, of which more than 60% were detected only once. About 1.5% of the sample rests with the top ten. Specimen: memory CD4+ T cells sorted from blood. The cell subset or site label of this sample denotes: CD45RA-negative fraction. These receptors originate from a man younger than 30 in good health.

The chain uses TRBV2 and TRBJ2-7; TRBD2 agrees at 9 bases. The CDR3 loop spans 14 amino acids. After removal of 8 bases from V and 3 bases from J, the junction contained 8 bases not matched to a gene. Germline CDR1 reads SNHLY; CDR2 reads FYNNEI. In nucleotides, the CDR3 is TGTGCCAGCGATCTAGCGGGATCCTACTACGAGCAGTACTTC. Translating gives CASDLAGSYYEQYF.

The chain combines TRBV27 with TRBJ2-1; D not certain. CDR1 and CDR2 (germline): MNHEY, SMNVEV (reference sequence). This CDR3 comprises 15 residues. V was shortened by 4 bases and J by 5 bases, with 15 bases between the two germline ends. The CDR3: CASSYGGQINNEQFF. The CDR3 nucleotides are TGTGCCAGCAGTTACGGTGGGCAGATCAACAATGAGCAGTTCTTC.

This rearrangement joins TRBV7-2 to TRBJ2-7; tentative D call: TRBD2 (5 bases). Germline V CDR1 and CDR2: SGHTA, FQGNSA. V lost 4 bases to trimming and J lost 4 bases, with 17 bases between them. The CDR3 sequence is 15 residues long. The CDR3 here is CASSSRLNNRYEQYF. DNA of the CDR3: TGTGCCAGCAGCTCCCGACTAAATAACCGATACGAGCAGTACTTC.

This chain connects TRBV19 to TRBJ1-4, with D perhaps TRBD1 (5 bases). The CDR3 runs 14 residues. V was trimmed by 5 bases and J by 0 bases, leaving 7 bases between them. Germline V gene data show CDR1 as LNHDA and CDR2 as SQIVND (reference sequence). The CDR3 sequence: CASSWGTTNEKLFF. The CDR3 region has the DNA TGTGCCAGTAGTTGGGGCACAACTAATGAAAAACTGTTTTTT.

The genes are TRBV14 and TRBJ2-7; 7 nucleotides match TRBD1. The ends lost 4 bases at V and 4 bases at J; junction bases unmatched: 7. The CDR3 is 14 residues long. Germline CDR1 and CDR2: SGHDN and FVKESK. The CDR3 region is CASSLWDSPYEQYF. For the CDR3, the DNA is TGTGCCAGCAGCCTATGGGACAGCCCGTACGAGCAGTACTTC.

The rearrangement joins TRBV5-1 to TRBJ1-2; a possible D gene is TRBD1 (6 bases). Germline assignment: CDR1 SGHRS and CDR2 YFSETQ. The CDR3 sequence is 14 residues long. Trimming removed 1 base at V and 4 bases at J, with 11 bases between. The CDR3 nucleotides read TGCGCCAGCAGCTTGTCGACAGGAGCCTATGGCTACACCTTC. Encoded protein: CASSLSTGAYGYTF.

Points on this clone: Since a much larger clone is just one base distant, this may be a read error. In the same sample, other DNA sequences code for this CDR3. The genes are TRBV28 and TRBJ2-1; D is uncertain. This CDR3 region has 10 residues. V was pared by 6 bases and J by 7 bases, with 4 bases between. The germline V gene has CDR1 MDHEN and CDR2 SYDVKM. CDR3 sequence reads: CASSRNEQFF. The DNA for the CDR3 is TGTGCCAGCAGCCGGAATGAGCAGTTCTTC. Variable domain in full (rest from reference TRBV28 and TRBJ2-1): DVKVTQSSRYLVKRTGEKVFLECVQDMDHENMFWYRQDPGLGLRLIYFSYDVKMKEKGDIPEGYSVSREKKERFSLILESASTNQTSMYLCASSRNEQFFGPGTRLTVL.

The rearrangement joins TRBV5-6 to TRBJ2-5; 7 positions agree with TRBD2. Germline CDR1 SGHDT, CDR2 YYEEEE. After removal of 3 bases from V and 5 bases from J, the junction contained 13 bases not matched to a gene. The CDR3 is 16 residues long. The CDR3 sequence: CASSSVGDYPKETQYF. The CDR3 nucleotides are TGTGCCAGCAGCTCCGTCGGGGACTACCCGAAGGAGACCCAGTACTTC.

The J gene is TRBJ2-5, the V gene TRBV13; a weak D match, TRBD2 (5 bases). Judging by the DNA end, TRBJ2-7 fits better; the J call may be wrong. The CDR3 is 16 amino acids. CDR1 PRHDT and CDR2 FYEKMQ come from the germline V gene (reference sequence). The CDR3 spells CASSPRARPGVAEQYF. The CDR3 DNA is TGTGCCAGCAGCCCTCGAGCGAGGCCCGGGGTAGCCGAGCAGTACTTC.

Concerning this clone: The sample carries other DNA sequences with the same CDR3. V and J are TRBV30 and TRBJ2-7, with D unclear. The V end was cut by 2 bases, the J end by 1 base, with 3 bases between. Germline lookup yields CDR1 GTSNPN and CDR2 SVGIG (reference sequence). The CDR3 loop spans 11 amino acids. The CDR3 region has the DNA TGTGCCTGGAGTCGTTCCTACGAGCAGTACTTC. This codes for CAWSRSYEQYF. Looking up the rest from reference TRBV30 and TRBJ2-7 gives the full variable domain: SQTIHQWPATLVQPVGSPLSLECTVEGTSNPNLYWYRQAAGRGLQLLFYSVGIGQISSEVPQNLSASRPQDRQFILSSKKLLLSDSGFYLCAWSRSYEQYFGPGTRLTVT.

The chain carries TRBV10-3 and TRBJ2-5; no reliable D call. The CDR3 is 13 amino acids. Germline loops: CDR1 ENHRY, CDR2 SYGVKD. V was pared by 3 bases and J by 2 bases, with 7 bases between. In nucleotides, the CDR3 is TGTGCCATCAGTGATGGCTGGCAAGAGACCCAGTACTTC. Translated: CAISDGWQETQYF.

The chain combines TRBV21-1 with TRBJ1-6; the table names TRBD1, a call not compared with the DNA. TRBV21-1 is given as a pseudogene. The CDR3 extends over 16 amino acids. The CDR3 here is CASSKLRQKVDSPLHF. In DNA form, the CDR3 reads TGTGCCAGCAGCAAACTTAGACAAAAAGTTGATTCACCCCTCCACTTT.

This clone has more than one count but fewer than ten. The rearrangement uses TRBV11-2 and TRBJ1-5; 9 nucleotides agree with TRBD1. After removal of 5 bases from V and 0 bases from J, the junction contained 8 bases not matched to a gene. The CDR3 contains 17 residues. The germline V gene has CDR1 SGHAT and CDR2 FQNNGV. The CDR3 DNA reads TGTGCCAGCAGCCCCGGACAGGGGAAGAATAGCAATCAGCCCCAGCATTTT. Protein product: CASSPGQGKNSNQPQHF.

V usage is TRBV9 and J usage is TRBJ1-3; D unclear. V lost 0 bases, J lost 0 bases, and 7 bases lay in between. The CDR3 length is 15 residues. Per germline, CDR1 SGDLS and CDR2 YYNGEE. The CDR3 coding sequence is TGTGCCAGCAGCGTAGAAGTAGCCTCTGGAAACACCATATATTTT. Its protein is CASSVEVASGNTIYF.

This clone has more than one count but fewer than ten. This chain joins TRBV6-1 and TRBJ2-5, with TRBD2 matching 10 bases. CDR3 length: 13 residues. The ends lost 7 bases at V and 5 bases at J; junction bases unmatched: 4. From germline, CDR1 is MNHNS and CDR2 SASEGT. The CDR3 loop is CASKLAGRETQYF. CDR3 DNA: TGTGCCAGCAAACTAGCGGGGCGTGAGACCCAGTACTTC.

V usage is TRBV7-2 and J usage is TRBJ1-3; the match to TRBD1 covers 7 bases. The CDR3 consists of 15 residues. J gave up 0 bases and V 4 bases, and 3 bases lay outside the gene matches. The V gene's germline CDR1 is SGHTA and CDR2 FQGNSA. This CDR3 reads CASSSAGGSGNTIYF. DNA of the CDR3: TGTGCCAGCAGCTCCGCAGGGGGCTCTGGAAACACCATATATTTT.